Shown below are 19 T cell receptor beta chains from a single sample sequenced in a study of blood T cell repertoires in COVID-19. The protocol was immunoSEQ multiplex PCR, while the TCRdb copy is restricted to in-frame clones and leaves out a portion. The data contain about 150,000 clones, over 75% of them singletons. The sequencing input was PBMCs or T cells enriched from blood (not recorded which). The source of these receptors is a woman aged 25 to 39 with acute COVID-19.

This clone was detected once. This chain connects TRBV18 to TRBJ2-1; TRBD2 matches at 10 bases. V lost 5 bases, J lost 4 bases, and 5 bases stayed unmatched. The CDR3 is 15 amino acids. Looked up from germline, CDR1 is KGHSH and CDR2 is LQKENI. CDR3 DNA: TGTGCCAGCTCAAGCAGCGGGAGGGGATACAATGAGCAGTTCTTC. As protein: CASSSSGRGYNEQFF.

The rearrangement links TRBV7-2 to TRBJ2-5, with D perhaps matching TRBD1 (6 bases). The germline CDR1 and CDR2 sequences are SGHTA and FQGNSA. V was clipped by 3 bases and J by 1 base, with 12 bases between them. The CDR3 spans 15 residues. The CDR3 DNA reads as TGTGCCAGCAGCTTCCAGGGGACCCTCCAAGAGACCCAGTACTTC. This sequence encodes CASSFQGTLQETQYF. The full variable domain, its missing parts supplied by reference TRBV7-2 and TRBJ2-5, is GAGVSQSPSNKVTEKGKDVELRCDPISGHTALYWYRQSLGQGLEFLIYFQGNSAPDKSGLPSDRFSAERTGGSVSTLTIQRTQQEDSAVYLCASSFQGTLQETQYFGPGTRLLVL.

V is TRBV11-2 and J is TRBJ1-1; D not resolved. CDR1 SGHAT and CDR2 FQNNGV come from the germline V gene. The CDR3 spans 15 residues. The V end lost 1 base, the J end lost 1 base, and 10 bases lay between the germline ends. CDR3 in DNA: TGTGCCAGCAGCTTAGGCGGGAACACGAACACTGAAGCTTTCTTT. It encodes CASSLGGNTNTEAFF.

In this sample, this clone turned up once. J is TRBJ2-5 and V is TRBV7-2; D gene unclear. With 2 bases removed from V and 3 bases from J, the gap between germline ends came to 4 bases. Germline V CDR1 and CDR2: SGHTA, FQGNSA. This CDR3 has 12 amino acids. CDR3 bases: TGTGCCAGCAGCTTAACTAAAGAGACCCAGTACTTC. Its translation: CASSLTKETQYF.

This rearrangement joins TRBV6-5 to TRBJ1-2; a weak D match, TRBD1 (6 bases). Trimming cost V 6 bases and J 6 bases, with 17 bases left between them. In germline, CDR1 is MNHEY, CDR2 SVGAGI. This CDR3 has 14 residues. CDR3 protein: CASSPTGGGDGYTF. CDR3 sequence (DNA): TGTGCCAGCAGCCCCACCGGGGGGGGCGATGGCTACACCTTC.

CDR3 coding DNA: TGCGCCAGCAGCCATCCGGCCGGGACTAGCGGGAGTGGCTCCGGGGAGCTGTTTTTT. It codes for CASSHPAGTSGSGSGELFF. V is TRBV4-1 and J is TRBJ2-2, with 14 bases that match TRBD2. The CDR3 has 19 amino acids. The V and J ends lost 3 bases and 6 bases, in that order; junction bases with no gene match: 12. From germline, CDR1 is MGHRA and CDR2 YSYEKL.

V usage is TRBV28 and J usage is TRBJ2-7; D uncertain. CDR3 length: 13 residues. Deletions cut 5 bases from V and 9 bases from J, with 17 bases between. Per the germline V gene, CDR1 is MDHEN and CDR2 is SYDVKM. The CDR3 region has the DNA TGTGCCAGCAGTCTAAACGACCGGGTTTGGCAGTACTTC. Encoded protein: CASSLNDRVWQYF. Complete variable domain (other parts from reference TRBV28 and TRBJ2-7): DVKVTQSSRYLVKRTGEKVFLECVQDMDHENMFWYRQDPGLGLRLIYFSYDVKMKEKGDIPEGYSVSREKKERFSLILESASTNQTSMYLCASSLNDRVWQYFGPGTRLTVT.

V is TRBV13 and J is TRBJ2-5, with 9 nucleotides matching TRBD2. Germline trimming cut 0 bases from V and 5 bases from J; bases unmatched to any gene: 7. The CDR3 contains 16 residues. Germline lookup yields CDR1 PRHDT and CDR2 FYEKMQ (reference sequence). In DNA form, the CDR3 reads TGTGCCAGCAGCTTAGGGGGCGGGAGGGCCTTGGAGACCCAGTACTTC. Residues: CASSLGGGRALETQYF.

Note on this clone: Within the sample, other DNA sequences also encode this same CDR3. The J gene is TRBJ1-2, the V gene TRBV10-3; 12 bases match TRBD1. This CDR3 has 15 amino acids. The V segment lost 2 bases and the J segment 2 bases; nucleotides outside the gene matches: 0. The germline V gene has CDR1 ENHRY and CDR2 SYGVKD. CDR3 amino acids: CAISEGTGGNYGYTF. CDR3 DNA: TGTGCCATCAGTGAGGGGACAGGGGGCAACTATGGCTACACCTTC.

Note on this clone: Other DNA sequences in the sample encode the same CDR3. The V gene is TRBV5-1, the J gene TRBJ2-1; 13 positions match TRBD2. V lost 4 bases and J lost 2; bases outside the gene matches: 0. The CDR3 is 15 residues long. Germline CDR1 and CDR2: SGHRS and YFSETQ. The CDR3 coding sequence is TGCGCCAGCAGCGGGACTAGCGGGGCCTACAATGAGCAGTTCTTC. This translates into CASSGTSGAYNEQFF.

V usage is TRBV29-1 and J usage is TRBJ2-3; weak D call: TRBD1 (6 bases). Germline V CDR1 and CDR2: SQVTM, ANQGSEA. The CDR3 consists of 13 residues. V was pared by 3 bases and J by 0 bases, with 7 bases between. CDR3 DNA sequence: TGCAGCGTTGAGAGGGGGAGCACAGATACGCAGTATTTT. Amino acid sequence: CSVERGSTDTQYF.

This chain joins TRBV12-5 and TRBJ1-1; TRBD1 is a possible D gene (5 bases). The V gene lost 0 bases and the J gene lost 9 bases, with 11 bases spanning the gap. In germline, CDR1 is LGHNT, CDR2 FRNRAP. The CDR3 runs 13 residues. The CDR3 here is CASGLVEGVQAFF. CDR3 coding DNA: TGTGCTAGTGGTTTGGTAGAAGGGGTTCAAGCTTTCTTT.

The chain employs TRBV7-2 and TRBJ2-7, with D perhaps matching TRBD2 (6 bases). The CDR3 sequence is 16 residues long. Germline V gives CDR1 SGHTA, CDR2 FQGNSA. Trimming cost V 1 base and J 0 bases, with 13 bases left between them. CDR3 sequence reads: CASSLVGGALSYEQYF. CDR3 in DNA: TGTGCCAGCAGCTTAGTCGGGGGAGCGCTCTCCTACGAGCAGTACTTC.

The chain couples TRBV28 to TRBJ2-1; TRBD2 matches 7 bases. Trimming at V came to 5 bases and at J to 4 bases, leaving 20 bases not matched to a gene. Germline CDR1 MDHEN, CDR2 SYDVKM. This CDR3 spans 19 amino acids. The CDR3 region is CASSNLAGTEAATYNEQFF. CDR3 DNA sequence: TGTGCCAGCAGTAACTTAGCGGGTACAGAAGCTGCAACGTACAATGAGCAGTTCTTC.

The CDR3 region has the DNA TGCAGTGCTAGCGGCTACAATGAGCAGTTCTTC. It codes for CSASGYNEQFF. This rearrangement joins TRBV20-1 to TRBJ2-1; unclear D gene. This CDR3 contains 11 residues. The V and J ends lost 3 bases and 3 bases respectively, with 3 bases between them. Germline CDR1 reads DFQATT; CDR2 reads SNEGSKA (reference sequence).

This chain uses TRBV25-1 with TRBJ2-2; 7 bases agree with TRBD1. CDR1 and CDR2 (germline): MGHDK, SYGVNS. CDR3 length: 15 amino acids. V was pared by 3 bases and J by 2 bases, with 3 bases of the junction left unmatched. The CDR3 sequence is CASSDGTVNTGELFF. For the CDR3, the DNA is TGTGCCAGCAGTGACGGGACAGTAAACACCGGGGAGCTGTTTTTT.

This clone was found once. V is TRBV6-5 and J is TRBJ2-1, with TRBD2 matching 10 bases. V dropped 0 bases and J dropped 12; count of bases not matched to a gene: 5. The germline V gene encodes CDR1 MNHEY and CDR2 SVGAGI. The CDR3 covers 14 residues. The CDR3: CASSYSTSGNRQFF. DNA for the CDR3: TGTGCCAGCAGTTACTCTACTAGCGGGAATAGGCAGTTCTTC.

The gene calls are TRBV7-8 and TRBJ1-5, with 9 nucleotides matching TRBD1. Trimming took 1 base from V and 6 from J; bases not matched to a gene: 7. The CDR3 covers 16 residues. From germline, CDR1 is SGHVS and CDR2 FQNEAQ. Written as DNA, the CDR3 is TGTGCCAGCAGCTTAGGAAGGACAGGGGACGGTCAGCCCCAGCATTTT. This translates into CASSLGRTGDGQPQHF. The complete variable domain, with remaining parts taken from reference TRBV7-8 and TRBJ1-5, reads GAGVSQSPRYKVAKRGQDVALRCDPISGHVSLFWYQQALGQGPEFLTYFQNEAQLDKSGLPSDRFFAERPEGSVSTLKIQRTQQEDSAVYLCASSLGRTGDGQPQHFGDGTRLSIL.

The CDR3 loop reads CASTLGPGDTGELFF. The CDR3 DNA follows: TGTGCCAGCACTTTGGGTCCGGGTGACACCGGGGAGCTGTTTTTT. The chain uses TRBV27 and TRBJ2-2; D not certain. Between the trimmed V and J ends, which lost 7 bases and 3 bases, there was a span of 15 bases. This CDR3 region has 15 residues. Germline V CDR1 and CDR2: MNHEY, SMNVEV (reference sequence).